The 18 T cell receptor beta chains listed next were all sequenced from one sample in a study of blood T cell repertoires in COVID-19. Libraries were prepared by immunoSEQ multiplex PCR; TCRdb keeps only in-frame clonotypes and omits some of them. The data show over 150,000 clones, about three quarters seen once. Sequenced sample: peripheral blood. Source of these receptors: a woman in her 70s with acute or convalescent COVID-19.

The chain joins TRBV30 to TRBJ1-2; 8 nucleotides agree with TRBD1. CDR3 length equals 15 residues. Trimming removed 6 bases from V and 4 bases from J; junction bases left unmatched: 13. Germline CDR1 GTSNPN, CDR2 SVGIG (reference sequence). DNA for the CDR3: TGTGCCTGTCGGGATAAACTCAGGGGGCCCTATGGCTACACCTTC. Translation gives CACRDKLRGPYGYTF.

V and J are TRBV11-1 and TRBJ2-7; 7 nucleotides line up with TRBD1. Germline CDR1 and CDR2: SGHAT and FQDESV (reference sequence). CDR3 size: 14 residues. V lost 5 bases and J lost 0; bases outside the gene matches: 4. The CDR3 region is CASSRDRSSYEQYF. The CDR3 coding sequence is TGTGCCAGCAGCCGGGACAGAAGCTCCTACGAGCAGTACTTC.

The V call is TRBV19, the J call TRBJ2-1; 7 bases agree with TRBD2. The germline gives CDR1 LNHDA, CDR2 SQIVND (reference sequence). With 5 bases clipped from V and 4 bases from J, the junction kept 14 bases outside the gene matches. There are 17 residues in the CDR3. The CDR3 spells CASSSSGTNGGYNEQFF. The DNA of the CDR3 is TGTGCCAGTAGTTCGTCCGGGACTAACGGGGGTTACAATGAGCAGTTCTTC.

CDR3 nucleotide sequence: TGTGCCAGCTCACCAATTTTGGTAGCGGGAGCGGACAATGAGCAGTTCTTC. Residues: CASSPILVAGADNEQFF. The chain uses TRBV18 and TRBJ2-1; 9 nucleotides line up with TRBD2. The CDR3 consists of 17 residues. Germline lookup yields CDR1 KGHSH and CDR2 LQKENI. The junction had 10 bases not matched to a gene; V was cut back by 2 bases and J by 5 bases.

This clone was seen a handful of times. This chain joins TRBV12-5 and TRBJ2-1; D perhaps matches TRBD1 (5 bases). This CDR3 spans 17 amino acids. The V end lost 3 bases, the J end lost 7 bases, and 22 bases lay between the germline ends. From germline, CDR1 is LGHNT and CDR2 FRNRAP. The CDR3 DNA follows: TGTGCTAGTGGTTTATGGTTTGCAGGGCAAGGTGAGAATGAGCAGTTCTTC. Protein product: CASGLWFAGQGENEQFF.

This clone was found once. V usage is TRBV29-1 and J usage is TRBJ2-1, with D hard to call. The CDR3 extends over 13 amino acids. The germline V gene encodes CDR1 SQVTM and CDR2 ANQGSEA. V shed 6 bases and J shed 5 bases, with 14 bases lying between them. The CDR3 bases are TGCAGCGTAGTAAGACACCTAAACAATGAGCAGTTCTTC. It specifies CSVVRHLNNEQFF.

This clone was counted only a few times. V is TRBV9 and J is TRBJ1-5; the D gene is possibly TRBD1 (5 bases). Trimming removed 0 bases from V and 4 bases from J, with 11 bases in between. This CDR3 is built from 15 residues. CDR1 is SGDLS and CDR2 is YYNGEE in the germline V gene. CDR3 in amino acids: CASSVGTLGNQPQHF. DNA for the CDR3: TGTGCCAGCAGCGTAGGGACACTGGGTAATCAGCCCCAGCATTTT.

V is TRBV2 and J is TRBJ2-5, with D possibly TRBD2 on 6 matching bases. Germline CDR1 is SNHLY and CDR2 is FYNNEI. Trimming pared 7 bases from V and 6 bases from J, leaving 12 bases between. The CDR3 runs 12 residues. CDR3 nucleotide sequence: TGTGCCAGCAAGCTAGCGACTCAGACCCAGTACTTC. This translates into CASKLATQTQYF.

This chain uses TRBV5-6 with TRBJ2-1; 10 positions match TRBD2. The length of the CDR3 is 19 residues. V lost 0 bases and J lost 9; bases outside the gene matches: 18. Germline V gene lookup returns CDR1 SGHDT and CDR2 YYEEEE. In nucleotides, the CDR3 is TGTGCCAGCAGCTTGGTAGGGGGACTAGCGATGTCTCCTAGTGCTGAGCAGTTCTTC. Amino acids: CASSLVGGLAMSPSAEQFF.

The chain recombines TRBV6-6 with TRBJ2-7, with a possible D match to TRBD2 (6 bases). Germline V CDR1 and CDR2: MNHNY, SVGAGI (reference sequence). V dropped 5 bases and J dropped 6 bases, with 17 bases sitting between them. There are 14 residues in the CDR3. The CDR3 protein is CASSRAGRESEQYF. The CDR3 bases are TGTGCCAGCAGTCGGGCGGGACGGGAGTCCGAGCAGTACTTC.

The table lists this clone with a count of one. The chain couples TRBV4-1 to TRBJ1-6; D gene unclear. Trimming removed 4 bases from V and 8 bases from J, with 15 bases in between. Germline CDR1 is MGHRA and CDR2 is YSYEKL. This CDR3 is built from 15 residues. DNA of the CDR3: TGCGCCAGCAGCCCACGGGATCTTCCATATTCACCCCTCCACTTT. As protein: CASSPRDLPYSPLHF.

The chain has TRBV7-3 and TRBJ2-6; the D gene is possibly TRBD1 (6 bases). In germline, CDR1 is SGHTA, CDR2 FQGTGA. This CDR3 is 19 amino acids long. V was shortened by 4 bases and J by 0 bases, with 19 bases between the two germline ends. The CDR3 sequence: CASSSFMPRTVSGANVLTF. The CDR3 bases are TGTGCCAGCAGCTCATTCATGCCGAGGACAGTCTCTGGGGCCAACGTCCTGACTTTC.

The gene calls are TRBV7-5 and TRBJ2-1; whether TRBD2, the table's D call, matches the DNA was not checked. TRBV7-5 represents a pseudogene. This CDR3 has 20 amino acids. The DNA of the CDR3 is TGTGCCAGAAGCTTAGTAGCTAGCGGGAGATTAGTCCGAAAATCTCGGGAGCAGTTCTTC. It translates to CARSLVASGRLVRKSREQFF.

This clone was counted a single time. This chain uses TRBV7-3 with TRBJ2-1; TRBD2 agrees at 9 bases. Per germline, CDR1 SGHTA and CDR2 FQGTGA. Trimming took 4 bases from V and 0 from J; bases not matched to a gene: 4. This CDR3 is 16 amino acids long. CDR3 nucleotides: TGTGCCAGCAGCTCCTGGACTAGCGTCTCCTACAATGAGCAGTTCTTC. It is translated as CASSSWTSVSYNEQFF.

V and J are TRBV3-1 (or the pseudogene TRBV3-2) and TRBJ2-7; a possible D gene is TRBD2 (6 bases). V gave up 4 bases and J gave up 4 bases, with 11 bases separating them. Germline V gene data show CDR1 as LGHDT and CDR2 as YNNKEL (reference sequence). The CDR3 has 13 residues. CDR3 in DNA: TGTGCCAGCAGCCCTTGGGGGGATTACGAGCAGTACTTC. Amino acid sequence: CASSPWGDYEQYF.

Only a few counts were recorded for this clone. Here the CDR3 reads CASSLASTENSPLHF. DNA for the CDR3: TGTGCCAGCAGCTTAGCTTCGACAGAAAATTCACCCCTCCACTTT. The chain couples TRBV7-6 to TRBJ1-6; D might be TRBD1 (5 bases). This CDR3 has 15 amino acids. Looked up from germline, CDR1 is SGHVS and CDR2 is FNYEAQ. V lost 0 bases and J 7 bases, leaving 10 bases between the germline ends.

The V gene is TRBV19, the J gene TRBJ1-5, with D tentatively TRBD1 (5 bases). Per germline, CDR1 LNHDA and CDR2 SQIVND (reference sequence). The CDR3 length is 17 residues. Trimming left V 7 bases short and J 4 bases short, with 23 bases between. The CDR3 sequence is CASTKRGAQYQNQPQHF. The CDR3 DNA is TGTGCCAGTACCAAAAGGGGTGCTCAGTACCAAAATCAGCCCCAGCATTTT.

J is TRBJ1-2 and V is TRBV6-1; D remains unclear. CDR1 and CDR2 (germline): MNHNS, SASEGT. The CDR3 runs 17 residues. V was cut by 3 bases and J by 4 bases, with 21 bases left in between. CDR3 region: CASSDPPGRPASYGYTF. In DNA, the CDR3 is TGTGCCAGCAGTGACCCCCCCGGCAGGCCGGCAAGCTATGGCTACACCTTC.